The 24 T cell receptor beta chains given below trace back to one sample, sequenced in a study of patients and donors after allogeneic stem cell transplantation. TCRdb reanalysed the RT-PCR reads using MiXCR and keeps one entry per CDR3 protein. The data contain around 200,000 distinct CDR3 sequences, around 40% of them seen just once; the ten biggest clones take up 11%. Material for sequencing was blood, either unsorted or a sorted T cell fraction (not recorded which). Receptors originate from a human donor who was either an allogeneic HSCT recipient or a stem cell or donor lymphocyte infusion donor (not recorded which). It is not recorded whose cells these are; they may come from a transplant donor.

This clonotype turned up a few times. The chain recombines TRBV12-3 or TRBV12-4 with TRBJ1-6; D unresolved. The CDR3 sequence is 13 residues long. V lost 6 bases to trimming and J lost 8 bases, with 11 bases between them. CDR3 loop: CASRGDGDSPLHF. The CDR3 coding sequence is TGTGCCAGCAGGGGCGACGGAGATTCACCCCTCCACTTT.

This sequence joins TRBV12-3 or TRBV12-4 and TRBJ1-2; TRBD1 might be the D (6 bases). Trimming took 5 bases from V and 6 from J, leaving 19 bases between them. The CDR3 spans 15 residues. The CDR3 loop is CASSARGADPNGYTF. DNA of the CDR3: TGTGCCAGCAGTGCCAGGGGCGCGGACCCTAATGGCTACACCTTC.

The J gene is TRBJ1-1, the V gene TRBV15; no clear D. Trimming left V 1 base short and J 6 bases short, with 9 bases between. CDR3 length: 13 residues. Germline loops: CDR1 LNHNV, CDR2 YYDKDF (reference sequence). CDR3 loop: CATSRGPQSEAFF. CDR3 DNA sequence: TGTGCCACCAGCAGAGGCCCCCAGTCTGAAGCTTTCTTT. Variable domain in full (rest from reference TRBV15 and TRBJ1-1): DAMVIQNPRYQVTQFGKPVTLSCSQTLNHNVMYWYQQKSSQAPKLLFHYYDKDFNNEADTPDNFQSRRPNTSFCFLDIRSPGLGDTAMYLCATSRGPQSEAFFGQGTRLTVV.

The V call is TRBV3-1, the J call TRBJ2-1; TRBD1 might be the D (6 bases). The length of the CDR3 is 15 residues. Germline CDR1 LGHDT, CDR2 YNNKEL (reference sequence). V was shortened by 3 bases and J by 5 bases, with 14 bases between the two germline ends. Here the CDR3 DNA reads TGTGCCAGCAGCCATACAGGGATGGGGCACAATGAGCAGTTCTTC. Translated: CASSHTGMGHNEQFF.

The chain recombines TRBV10-3 with TRBJ2-7, with D unclear. Germline loops: CDR1 ENHRY, CDR2 SYGVKD. The CDR3 is 12 residues long. Trimming shortened V by 10 bases and J by 4 bases, and 14 bases separated the two germline ends. Here the CDR3 DNA reads TGTGCCAGTAGAGGCAGAAGTTACGAGCAGTACTTC. Translation gives CASRGRSYEQYF.

The table lists this clonotype with a few counts. V and J are TRBV2 and TRBJ1-5; D is possibly TRBD1 (6 bases). Trimming removed 6 bases at V and 8 bases at J, with 17 bases between. CDR3 length: 14 amino acids. Germline V gene data show CDR1 as SNHLY and CDR2 as FYNNEI. CDR3 residues: CASSLVDSWEPQHF. CDR3 DNA sequence: TGTGCCAGCAGCCTAGTGGACAGTTGGGAGCCCCAGCATTTT.

This clonotype has more than one count but fewer than ten. The chain is built from TRBV20-1 and TRBJ1-6; no clear D gene. The V gene lost 0 bases and the J gene lost 7 bases, with 10 bases spanning the gap. CDR1 is DFQATT, CDR2 SNEGSKA, per germline (reference sequence). The CDR3 has 14 amino acids. This chain's CDR3 is CSARDERRNSPLHF. The CDR3 DNA reads TGCAGTGCTAGAGATGAGCGGAGAAATTCACCCCTCCACTTT.

Here the CDR3 DNA reads TGTGCCAGCAGTTTCTCCCTGGGCCGAGATCTGCTAGCCAAAAACATTCAGTACTTC. Protein: CASSFSLGRDLLAKNIQYF. The chain joins TRBV28 to TRBJ2-4, with D uncertain. Between the trimmed V and J ends, which lost 3 bases and 0 bases, there was a span of 21 bases. This CDR3 is built from 19 residues. Germline V lookup: CDR1 MDHEN, CDR2 SYDVKM.

This clonotype was seen a few times. The chain employs TRBV25-1 and TRBJ1-2; D may be TRBD1 (5 bases). CDR1 is MGHDK and CDR2 is SYGVNS in the germline V gene. V lost 6 bases to trimming and J lost 5 bases, with 16 bases between them. The CDR3 contains 14 residues. The CDR3 nucleotides are TGTGCCAGCAGAACGACCGGGACCCAATATGGCTACACCTTC. Translating it yields CASRTTGTQYGYTF.

The chain couples TRBV29-1 to TRBJ2-7; a weak D match, TRBD2 (6 bases). The CDR3 has 13 amino acids. In germline, CDR1 is SQVTM, CDR2 ANQGSEA. Trimming cost V 5 bases and J 4 bases, with 15 bases left between them. The CDR3 sequence: CSVNPEGGYEQYF. Here the CDR3 DNA reads TGCAGCGTTAACCCCGAGGGAGGTTACGAGCAGTACTTC.

The J gene is TRBJ1-2, the V gene TRBV9, with no clear D. This CDR3 comprises 15 residues. Germline CDR1 reads SGDLS; CDR2 reads YYNGEE. Trimming removed 0 bases at V and 1 base at J, with 10 bases between. The CDR3 DNA follows: TGTGCCAGCAGCGTAGGTTCCTCACATAACTATGGCTACACCTTC. Amino acids: CASSVGSSHNYGYTF.

The chain employs TRBV6-6 and TRBJ1-2, with TRBD1 matching 7 bases. The CDR3 extends over 18 amino acids. The V segment lost 0 bases and the J segment 4 bases; nucleotides outside the gene matches: 14. Germline lookup yields CDR1 MNHNY and CDR2 SVGAGI (reference sequence). This CDR3 is CASSYSFSLGQARYGYTF. The CDR3 DNA follows: TGTGCCAGCAGTTACTCGTTCTCCCTTGGACAGGCCCGCTATGGCTACACCTTC.

The CDR3 protein is CAIGGTGGSYEQYF. For the CDR3, the DNA is TGTGCCATCGGTGGGACAGGGGGCTCCTACGAGCAGTACTTC. The chain carries TRBV10-3 and TRBJ2-7; 11 nucleotides align to TRBD1. CDR3 length: 14 amino acids. Germline CDR1 is ENHRY and CDR2 is SYGVKD. V dropped 8 bases and J dropped 0; count of bases not matched to a gene: 3.

A few counts support this clonotype. The rearrangement joins TRBV11-1 to TRBJ1-1; D may be TRBD1 (5 bases). The CDR3 is made up of 18 amino acids. Trimming pared 2 bases from V and 5 bases from J, leaving 24 bases between. Germline lookup yields CDR1 SGHAT and CDR2 FQDESV (reference sequence). The CDR3 loop reads CASSLTPGWDGGRTEAFF. CDR3 bases: TGTGCCAGCAGCTTAACTCCCGGGTGGGACGGCGGGAGAACTGAAGCTTTCTTT.

The chain uses TRBV6-5 and TRBJ1-2; D not resolved. The CDR3 has 13 residues. From germline, CDR1 is MNHEY and CDR2 SVGAGI. Deletions cut 10 bases from V and 3 bases from J, with 15 bases between. The CDR3 bases are TGTGCCATAAGACGACCGGGGTACTATGGCTACACCTTC. As protein: CAIRRPGYYGYTF.

V and J are TRBV7-9 and TRBJ2-3, with 10 positions matching TRBD1. Per germline, CDR1 SEHNR and CDR2 FQNEAQ (reference sequence). This CDR3 contains 15 residues. Trimming took 5 bases from V and 4 from J; bases not matched to a gene: 6. The CDR3 sequence: CASSQTGGAADTQYF. CDR3 nucleotide sequence: TGTGCCAGCAGCCAGACAGGGGGCGCGGCAGATACGCAGTATTTT.

V is TRBV29-1 and J is TRBJ1-2; D gene uncertain. From germline, CDR1 is SQVTM and CDR2 ANQGSEA. CDR3 size: 12 residues. V was clipped by 3 bases and J by 3 bases, with 8 bases between them. The CDR3 DNA reads TGCAGCGTTGACTCACCCGACTATGGCTACACCTTC. Encoded protein: CSVDSPDYGYTF. The variable domain in full, with the rest retrieved from reference TRBV29-1 and TRBJ1-2, is SAVISQKPSRDICQRGTSLTIQCQVDSQVTMMFWYRQQPGQSLTLIATANQGSEATYESGFVIDKFPISRPNLTFSTLTVSNMSPEDSSIYLCSVDSPDYGYTFGSGTRLTVV.

This clonotype turned up a few times. The J gene is TRBJ1-2, the V gene TRBV6-5, with TRBD1 matching over 7 bases. After removal of 2 bases from V and 2 bases from J, the junction contained 8 bases not matched to a gene. CDR3 length: 16 residues. The germline CDR1 and CDR2 sequences are MNHEY and SVGAGI. CDR3 loop: CASSYTGTEANYGYTF. DNA for the CDR3: TGTGCCAGCAGTTACACCGGGACAGAGGCAAACTATGGCTACACCTTC.

In DNA form, the CDR3 reads TGCGCCAGCAGCCAACGACTAGCGGGGGGGCTAAATGAGCAGTTCTTC. Its protein product is CASSQRLAGGLNEQFF. The rearrangement links TRBV4-3 to TRBJ2-1, with 14 nucleotides matching TRBD2. V lost 2 bases to trimming and J lost 7 bases; unmatched junction nucleotides: 4. Looked up from germline, CDR1 is LGHNA and CDR2 is YSLEER. This CDR3 has 16 amino acids.

The chain employs TRBV4-3 and TRBJ1-5; 8 bases map to TRBD1. V gave up 6 bases and J gave up 9 bases; unmatched junction bases: 13. Germline CDR1 is LGHNA and CDR2 is YSLEER. The CDR3 has 15 residues. As DNA, the CDR3 is TGCGCCAGCAGTAGGGACAGGCTGCCCGGGGGGCCCCAGCATTTT. As protein: CASSRDRLPGGPQHF.

J is TRBJ1-1 and V is TRBV15, with D hard to call. V was trimmed by 0 bases and J by 5 bases, leaving 10 bases between them. Germline V CDR1 and CDR2: LNHNV, YYDKDF (reference sequence). This CDR3 comprises 14 residues. CDR3 region: CATSRDMVATEAFF. CDR3 DNA: TGTGCCACCAGCAGAGACATGGTAGCGACTGAAGCTTTCTTT.

The rearrangement uses TRBV20-1 and TRBJ1-1; 11 nucleotides align to TRBD1. Trimming cost V 6 bases and J 1 base; bases outside gene matches: 4. The CDR3 spans 14 residues. Germline assignment: CDR1 DFQATT and CDR2 SNEGSKA (reference sequence). CDR3 nucleotides: TGCAGTGCCCCAGGACAGGGGGCGAACACTGAAGCTTTCTTT. This codes for CSAPGQGANTEAFF.

This clonotype was seen many times. The chain employs TRBV6-2 or TRBV6-3 and TRBJ1-6, with 7 positions matching TRBD1. The CDR3 consists of 17 residues. V dropped 5 bases and J dropped 8; count of bases not matched to a gene: 15. Looked up from germline, CDR1 is MNHEY and CDR2 is SVGEGT. CDR3 in amino acids: CASSDNRGIWPHSPLHF. The CDR3 DNA sequence: TGTGCCAGCAGTGATAACAGGGGAATATGGCCTCATTCACCCCTCCACTTT.

The rearrangement joins TRBV5-4 to TRBJ2-5, with D uncertain. CDR3 length: 14 residues. Germline CDR1 is SGHNT and CDR2 is YYREEE (reference sequence). The V gene lost 3 bases and the J gene lost 2 bases, with 11 bases spanning the gap. DNA for the CDR3: TGTGCCAGCAGCTCTAGGACGTCTCAAGAGACCCAGTACTTC. Protein product: CASSSRTSQETQYF.